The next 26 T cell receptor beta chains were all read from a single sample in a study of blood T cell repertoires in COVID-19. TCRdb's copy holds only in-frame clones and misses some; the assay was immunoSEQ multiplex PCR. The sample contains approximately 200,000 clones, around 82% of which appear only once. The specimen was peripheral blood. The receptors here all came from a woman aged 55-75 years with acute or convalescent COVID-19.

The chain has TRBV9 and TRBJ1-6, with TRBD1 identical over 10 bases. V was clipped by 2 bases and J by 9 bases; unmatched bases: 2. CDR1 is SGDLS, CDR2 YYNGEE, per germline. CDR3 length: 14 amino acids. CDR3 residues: CASSVTGGGSPLHF. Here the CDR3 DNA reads TGTGCCAGCAGCGTGACAGGGGGCGGTTCACCCCTCCACTTT.

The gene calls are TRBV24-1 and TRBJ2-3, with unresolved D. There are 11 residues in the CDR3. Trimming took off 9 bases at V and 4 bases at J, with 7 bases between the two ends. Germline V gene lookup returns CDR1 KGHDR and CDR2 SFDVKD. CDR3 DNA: TGTGCCACCGCCGAGGCAGATACGCAGTATTTT. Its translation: CATAEADTQYF.

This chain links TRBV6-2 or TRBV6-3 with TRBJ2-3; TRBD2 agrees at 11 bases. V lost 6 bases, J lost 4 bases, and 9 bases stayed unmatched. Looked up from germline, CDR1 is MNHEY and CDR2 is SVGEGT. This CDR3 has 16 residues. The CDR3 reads CASSYATSGGADTQYF. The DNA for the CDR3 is TGTGCCAGCAGCTATGCTACTAGCGGGGGAGCAGATACGCAGTATTTT.

In DNA form, the CDR3 reads TGTGCCAGCACAGGGAGGGTGGCTAGCGGGGGGGCGAGCACAGATACGCAGTATTTT. Residues: CASTGRVASGGASTDTQYF. V and J are TRBV7-2 and TRBJ2-3, with TRBD2 matching over 12 bases. The CDR3 has 19 residues. Germline CDR1 SGHTA, CDR2 FQGNSA. V shed 7 bases, J shed 0 bases, and the junction held 14 bases outside the gene matches.

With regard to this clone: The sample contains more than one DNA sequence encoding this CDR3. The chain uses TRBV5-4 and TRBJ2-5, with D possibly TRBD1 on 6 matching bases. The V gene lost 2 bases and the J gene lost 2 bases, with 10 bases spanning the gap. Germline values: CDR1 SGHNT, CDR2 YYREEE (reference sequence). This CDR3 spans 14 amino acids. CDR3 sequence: CASSLRGGQETQYF. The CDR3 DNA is TGTGCCAGCAGCTTACGAGGGGGTCAAGAGACCCAGTACTTC.

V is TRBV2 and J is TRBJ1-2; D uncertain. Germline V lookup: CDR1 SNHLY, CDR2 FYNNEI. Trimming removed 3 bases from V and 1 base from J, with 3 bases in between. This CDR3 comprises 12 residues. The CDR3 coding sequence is TGTGCCAGCAGTGACCTTAACTATGGCTACACCTTC. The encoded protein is CASSDLNYGYTF. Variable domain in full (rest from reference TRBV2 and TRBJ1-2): EPEVTQTPSHQVTQMGQEVILRCVPISNHLYFYWYRQILGQKVEFLVSFYNNEISEKSEIFDDQFSVERPDGSNFTLKIRSTKLEDSAMYFCASSDLNYGYTFGSGTRLTVV.

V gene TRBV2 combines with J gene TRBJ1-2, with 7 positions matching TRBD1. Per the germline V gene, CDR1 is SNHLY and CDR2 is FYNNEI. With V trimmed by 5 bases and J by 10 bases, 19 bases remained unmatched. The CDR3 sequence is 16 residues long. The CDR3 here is CASSSTPGQFSSVYTF. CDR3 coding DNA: TGTGCCAGCAGTTCTACCCCGGGACAGTTCTCAAGCGTCTACACCTTC.

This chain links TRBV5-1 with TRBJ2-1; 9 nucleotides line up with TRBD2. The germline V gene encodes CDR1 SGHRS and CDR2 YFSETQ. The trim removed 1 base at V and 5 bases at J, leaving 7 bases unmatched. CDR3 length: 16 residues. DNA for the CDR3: TGCGCCAGCAGCTTGAATGAGGCGGGGGGGCACAATGAGCAGTTCTTC. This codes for CASSLNEAGGHNEQFF.

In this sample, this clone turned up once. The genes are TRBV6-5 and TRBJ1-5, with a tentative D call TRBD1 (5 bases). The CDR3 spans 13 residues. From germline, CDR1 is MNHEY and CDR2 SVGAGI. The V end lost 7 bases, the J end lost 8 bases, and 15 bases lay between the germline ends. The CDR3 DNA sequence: TGTGCCAGCACGGGGGTTTTGGGGGAGCCCCAGCATTTT. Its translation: CASTGVLGEPQHF.

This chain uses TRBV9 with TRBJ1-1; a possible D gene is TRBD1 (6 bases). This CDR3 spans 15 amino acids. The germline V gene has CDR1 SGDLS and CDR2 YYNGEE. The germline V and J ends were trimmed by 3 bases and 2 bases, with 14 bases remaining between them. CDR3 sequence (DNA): TGTGCCAGCAGCGGGCCAGGGGCCGGTAACACTGAAGCTTTCTTT. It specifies CASSGPGAGNTEAFF.

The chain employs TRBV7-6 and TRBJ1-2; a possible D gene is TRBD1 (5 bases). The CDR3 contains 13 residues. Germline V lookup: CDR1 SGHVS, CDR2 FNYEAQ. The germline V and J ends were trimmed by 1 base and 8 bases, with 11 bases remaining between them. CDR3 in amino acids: CASSLDQGWGYTF. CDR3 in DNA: TGTGCCAGCAGCTTAGATCAGGGTTGGGGCTACACCTTC.

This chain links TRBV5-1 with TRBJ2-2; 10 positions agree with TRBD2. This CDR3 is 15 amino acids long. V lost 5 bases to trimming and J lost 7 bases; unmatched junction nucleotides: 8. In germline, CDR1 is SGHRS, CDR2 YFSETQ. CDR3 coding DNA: TGCGCCAGCAGGCCATCTAGCGGGGGAGGCGGGGAGCTGTTTTTT. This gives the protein CASRPSSGGGGELFF.

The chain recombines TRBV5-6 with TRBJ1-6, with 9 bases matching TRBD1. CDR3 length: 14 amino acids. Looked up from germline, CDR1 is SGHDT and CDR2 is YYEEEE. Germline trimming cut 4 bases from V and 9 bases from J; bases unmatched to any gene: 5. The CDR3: CASSTGTGISPLHF. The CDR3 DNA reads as TGTGCCAGCAGCACCGGGACAGGGATTTCACCCCTCCACTTT.

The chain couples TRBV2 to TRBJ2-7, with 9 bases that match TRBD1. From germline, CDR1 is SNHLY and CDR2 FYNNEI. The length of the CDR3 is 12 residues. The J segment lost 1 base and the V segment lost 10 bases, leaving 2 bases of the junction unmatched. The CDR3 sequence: CATDRGSYEQYF. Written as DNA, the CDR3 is TGTGCCACGGACAGGGGATCCTACGAGCAGTACTTC. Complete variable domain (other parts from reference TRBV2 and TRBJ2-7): EPEVTQTPSHQVTQMGQEVILRCVPISNHLYFYWYRQILGQKVEFLVSFYNNEISEKSEIFDDQFSVERPDGSNFTLKIRSTKLEDSAMYFCATDRGSYEQYFGPGTRLTVT.

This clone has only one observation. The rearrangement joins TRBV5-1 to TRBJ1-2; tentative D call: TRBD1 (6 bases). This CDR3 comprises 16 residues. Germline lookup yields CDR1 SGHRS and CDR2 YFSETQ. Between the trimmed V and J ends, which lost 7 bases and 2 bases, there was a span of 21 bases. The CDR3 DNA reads TGCGCCAGCTCGCCCAGGGCCGGACAGAAGAACTATGGCTACACCTTC. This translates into CASSPRAGQKNYGYTF.

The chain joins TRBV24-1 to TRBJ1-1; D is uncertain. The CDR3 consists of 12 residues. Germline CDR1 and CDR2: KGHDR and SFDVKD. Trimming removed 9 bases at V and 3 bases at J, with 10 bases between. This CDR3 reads CATPSQDTEAFF. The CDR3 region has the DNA TGTGCCACCCCTTCCCAGGACACTGAAGCTTTCTTT.

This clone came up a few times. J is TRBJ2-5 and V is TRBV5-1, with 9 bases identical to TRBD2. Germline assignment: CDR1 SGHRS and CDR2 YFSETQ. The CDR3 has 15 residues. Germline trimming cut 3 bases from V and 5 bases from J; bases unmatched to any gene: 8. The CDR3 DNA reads TGCGCCAGCAGCTCAGGGACTAGCTCTGGCGAGACCCAGTACTTC. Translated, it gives CASSSGTSSGETQYF.

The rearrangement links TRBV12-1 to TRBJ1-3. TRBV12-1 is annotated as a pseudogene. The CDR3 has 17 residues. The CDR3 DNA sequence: TGTGCCAGCAGCCGGACTCGCGCGACTTTCTCTGGAAACACCATATATTTT. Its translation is CASSRTRATFSGNTIYF.

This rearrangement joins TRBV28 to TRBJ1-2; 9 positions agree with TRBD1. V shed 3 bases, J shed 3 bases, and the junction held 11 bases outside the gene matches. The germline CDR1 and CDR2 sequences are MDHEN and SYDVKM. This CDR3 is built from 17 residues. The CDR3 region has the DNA TGTGCCAGCAGTTTGGGACAGGGATGGAGTGGAGACTATGGCTACACCTTC. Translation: CASSLGQGWSGDYGYTF.

The CDR3 DNA follows: TGTGCCAGCACCCGACTAGCGGGGGGAGGGCAGTTCTTC. Protein product: CASTRLAGGGQFF. The gene calls are TRBV2 and TRBJ2-1, with 13 bases matching TRBD2. CDR1 is SNHLY and CDR2 is FYNNEI in the germline V gene. The CDR3 length is 13 residues. Losses at the gene ends were 7 bases for V and 12 bases for J; bases not matched to a gene: 6. Full variable domain (outside the CDR3, taken from reference TRBV2 and TRBJ2-1): EPEVTQTPSHQVTQMGQEVILRCVPISNHLYFYWYRQILGQKVEFLVSFYNNEISEKSEIFDDQFSVERPDGSNFTLKIRSTKLEDSAMYFCASTRLAGGGQFFGPGTRLTVL.

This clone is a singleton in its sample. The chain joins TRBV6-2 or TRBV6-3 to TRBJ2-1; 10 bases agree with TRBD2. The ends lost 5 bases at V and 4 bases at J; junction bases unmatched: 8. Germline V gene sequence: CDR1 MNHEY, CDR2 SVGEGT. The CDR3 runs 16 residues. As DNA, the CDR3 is TGTGCCAGCAGTAGTTTTAGCGGGGGGATATACAATGAGCAGTTCTTC. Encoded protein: CASSSFSGGIYNEQFF.

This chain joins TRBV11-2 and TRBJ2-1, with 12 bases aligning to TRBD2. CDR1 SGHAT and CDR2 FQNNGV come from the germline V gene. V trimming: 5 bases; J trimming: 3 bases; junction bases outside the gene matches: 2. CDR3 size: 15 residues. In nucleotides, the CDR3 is TGTGCCAGCAGCCCGGGACTAGCGGGCTACAATGAGCAGTTCTTC. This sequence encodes CASSPGLAGYNEQFF.

Here the CDR3 DNA reads TGTGCCAGCAGCTTAGTTATGTCAGGGATGGAGAAGTACTTC. Translated, it gives CASSLVMSGMEKYF. V is TRBV7-2 and J is TRBJ2-7; tentative D call: TRBD1 (5 bases). The germline V and J ends were trimmed by 1 base and 11 bases, with 18 bases remaining between them. Germline-derived CDR1 and CDR2 are SGHTA and FQGNSA. The CDR3 consists of 14 residues. Looking up the rest from reference TRBV7-2 and TRBJ2-7 gives the full variable domain: GAGVSQSPSNKVTEKGKDVELRCDPISGHTALYWYRQSLGQGLEFLIYFQGNSAPDKSGLPSDRFSAERTGGSVSTLTIQRTQQEDSAVYLCASSLVMSGMEKYFGPGTRLTVT.

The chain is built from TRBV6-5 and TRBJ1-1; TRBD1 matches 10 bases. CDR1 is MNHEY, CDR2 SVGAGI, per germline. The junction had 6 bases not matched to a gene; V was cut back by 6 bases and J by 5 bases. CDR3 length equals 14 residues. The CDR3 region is CASRGQGRFTEAFF. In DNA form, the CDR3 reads TGTGCCAGCAGGGGACAGGGGCGGTTTACTGAAGCTTTCTTT.

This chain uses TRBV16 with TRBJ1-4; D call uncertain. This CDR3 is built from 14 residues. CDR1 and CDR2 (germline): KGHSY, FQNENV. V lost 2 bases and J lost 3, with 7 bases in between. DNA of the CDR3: TGTGCCAGCAGCCAAACTAGGGCTAATGAAAAACTGTTTTTT. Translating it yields CASSQTRANEKLFF. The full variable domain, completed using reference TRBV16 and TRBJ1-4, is GEEVAQTPKHLVRGEGQKAKLYCAPIKGHSYVFWYQQVLKNEFKFLISFQNENVFDETGMPKERFSAKCLPNSPCSLEIQATKLEDSAVYFCASSQTRANEKLFFGSGTQLSVL.

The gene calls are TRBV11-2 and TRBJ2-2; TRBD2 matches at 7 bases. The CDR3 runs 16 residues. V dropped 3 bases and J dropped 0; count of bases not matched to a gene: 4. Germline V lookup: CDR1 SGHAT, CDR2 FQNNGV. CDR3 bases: TGTGCCAGCAGCTTCCAGGCGGGGGCGAACACCGGGGAGCTGTTTTTT. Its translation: CASSFQAGANTGELFF. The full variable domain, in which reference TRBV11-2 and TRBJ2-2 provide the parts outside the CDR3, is EAGVAQSPRYKIIEKRQSVAFWCNPISGHATLYWYQQILGQGPKLLIQFQNNGVVDDSQLPKDRFSAERLKGVDSTLKIQPAKLEDSAVYLCASSFQAGANTGELFFGEGSRLTVL.